This section outlines one T cell receptor beta chain sequence together with its context. Original analysis: Amplification with reference gene primers provided the estimates of nucleated cell counts. Repertoires were generated with immunoSEQ multiplex PCR, while TCRdb's copy carries only in-frame clones and drops some. That table furnishes V, J and clone size, whereas the DNA furnished D and trimming. In the table there are 90,000 to 110,000 clones, 84% of which are singletons. The sample comes from a study of blood T cell repertoires in COVID-19. Study details: Sample material is recorded as cDNA or gDNA derived from T cells, B-cell-depleted T cells, or PBMCs.

The sequence was collected from a woman between 45 and 60 years old with acute or convalescent COVID-19. Source material: peripheral blood.

The CDR3 DNA is TGTGCCAGCAGTCTGCCGCCGGGTACTGAAGCTTTCTTT. This encodes CASSLPPGTEAFF. The chain employs TRBV12-3 or TRBV12-4 and TRBJ1-1, with unresolved D. V shed 5 bases and J shed 5 bases, with 12 bases lying between them. The CDR3 totals 13 residues.